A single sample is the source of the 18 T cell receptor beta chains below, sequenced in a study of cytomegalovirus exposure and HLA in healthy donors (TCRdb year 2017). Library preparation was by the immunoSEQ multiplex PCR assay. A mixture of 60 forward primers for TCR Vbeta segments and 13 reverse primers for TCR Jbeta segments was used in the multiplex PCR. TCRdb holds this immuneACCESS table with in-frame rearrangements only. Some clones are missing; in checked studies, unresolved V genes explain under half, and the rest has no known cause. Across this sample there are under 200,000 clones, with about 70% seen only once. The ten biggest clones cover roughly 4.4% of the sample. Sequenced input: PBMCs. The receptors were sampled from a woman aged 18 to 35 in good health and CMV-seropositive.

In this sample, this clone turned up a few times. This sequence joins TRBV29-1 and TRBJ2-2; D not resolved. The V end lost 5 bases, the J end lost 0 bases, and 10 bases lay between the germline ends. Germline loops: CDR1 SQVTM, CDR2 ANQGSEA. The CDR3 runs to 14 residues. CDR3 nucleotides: TGCAGCGTTAGAGCCCCAACGAACACCGGGGAGCTGTTTTTT. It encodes CSVRAPTNTGELFF.

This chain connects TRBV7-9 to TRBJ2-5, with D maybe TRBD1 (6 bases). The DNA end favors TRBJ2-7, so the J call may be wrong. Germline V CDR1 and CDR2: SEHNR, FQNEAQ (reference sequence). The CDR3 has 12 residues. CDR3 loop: CASSSGQYEQYF. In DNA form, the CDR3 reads TGTGCCAGCAGTTCAGGACAGTACGAGCAGTACTTC.

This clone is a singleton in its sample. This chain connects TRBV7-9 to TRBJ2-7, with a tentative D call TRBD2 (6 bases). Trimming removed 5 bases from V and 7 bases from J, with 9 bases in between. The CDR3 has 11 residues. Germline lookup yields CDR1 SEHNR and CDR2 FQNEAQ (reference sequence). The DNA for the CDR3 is TGTGCCAGCAGCATTGGGGGGGAGCAGTACTTC. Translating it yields CASSIGGEQYF. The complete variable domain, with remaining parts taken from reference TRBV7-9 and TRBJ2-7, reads DTGVSQNPRHKITKRGQNVTFRCDPISEHNRLYWYRQTLGQGPEFLTYFQNEAQLEKSRLLSDRFSAERPKGSFSTLEIQRTEQGDSAMYLCASSIGGEQYFGPGTRLTVT.

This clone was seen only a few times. The CDR3: CASSLGQGKGYGYTF. CDR3 coding DNA: TGTGCCAGTAGTCTCGGACAGGGGAAAGGGTATGGCTACACCTTC. This sequence joins TRBV19 and TRBJ1-2; 9 bases map to TRBD1. The germline V gene encodes CDR1 LNHDA and CDR2 SQIVND (reference sequence). The CDR3 totals 15 residues. The J segment lost 5 bases and the V segment lost 5 bases, leaving 9 bases of the junction unmatched. Full variable domain (outside the CDR3, taken from reference TRBV19 and TRBJ1-2): DGGITQSPKYLFRKEGQNVTLSCEQNLNHDAMYWYRQDPGQGLRLIYYSQIVNDFQKGDIAEGYSVSREKKESFPLTVTSAQKNPTAFYLCASSLGQGKGYGYTFGSGTRLTVV.

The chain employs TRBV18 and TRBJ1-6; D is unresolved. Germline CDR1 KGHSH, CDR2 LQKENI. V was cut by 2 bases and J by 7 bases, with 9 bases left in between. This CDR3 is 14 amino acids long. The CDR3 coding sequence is TGTGCCAGCTCACCAGGGCAGGAAAATTCACCCCTCCACTTT. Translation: CASSPGQENSPLHF. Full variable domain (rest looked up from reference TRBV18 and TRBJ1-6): NAGVMQNPRHLVRRRGQEARLRCSPMKGHSHVYWYRQLPEEGLKFMVYLQKENIIDESGMPKERFSAEFPKEGPSILRIQQVVRGDSAAYFCASSPGQENSPLHFGNGTRLTVT.

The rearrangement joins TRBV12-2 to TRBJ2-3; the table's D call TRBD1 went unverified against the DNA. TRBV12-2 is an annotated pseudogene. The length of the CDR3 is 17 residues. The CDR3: CASRLGPTGGSPDTQYF. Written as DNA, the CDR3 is TGTGCAAGTCGCTTAGGCCCGACAGGGGGGTCGCCAGATACGCAGTATTTT.

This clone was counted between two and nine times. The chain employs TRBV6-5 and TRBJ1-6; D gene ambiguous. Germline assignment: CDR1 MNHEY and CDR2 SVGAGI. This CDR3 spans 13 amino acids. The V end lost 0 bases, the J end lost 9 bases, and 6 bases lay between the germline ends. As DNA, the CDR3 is TGTGCCAGCAGTTACTCTGAGGTTTCACCCCTCCACTTT. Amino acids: CASSYSEVSPLHF.

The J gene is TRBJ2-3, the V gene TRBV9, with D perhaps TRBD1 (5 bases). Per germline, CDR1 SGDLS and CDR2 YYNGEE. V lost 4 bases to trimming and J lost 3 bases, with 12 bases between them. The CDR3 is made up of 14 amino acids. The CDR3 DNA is TGTGCCAGCAGCACCGGACATTTAACAGATACGCAGTATTTT. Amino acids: CASSTGHLTDTQYF.

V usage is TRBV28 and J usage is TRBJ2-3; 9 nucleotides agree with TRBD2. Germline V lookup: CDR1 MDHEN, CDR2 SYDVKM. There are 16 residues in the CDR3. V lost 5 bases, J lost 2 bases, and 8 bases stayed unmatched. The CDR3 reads CASSSQASGTTDTQYF. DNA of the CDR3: TGTGCCAGCAGTAGTCAGGCTAGCGGGACCACAGATACGCAGTATTTT.

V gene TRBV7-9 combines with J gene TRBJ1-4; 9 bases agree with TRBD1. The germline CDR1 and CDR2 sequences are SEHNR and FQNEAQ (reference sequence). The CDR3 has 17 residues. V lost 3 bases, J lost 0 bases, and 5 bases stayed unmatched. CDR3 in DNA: TGTGCCAGCAGCTTGGACAGGGGAGGGACAACTAATGAAAAACTGTTTTTT. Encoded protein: CASSLDRGGTTNEKLFF.

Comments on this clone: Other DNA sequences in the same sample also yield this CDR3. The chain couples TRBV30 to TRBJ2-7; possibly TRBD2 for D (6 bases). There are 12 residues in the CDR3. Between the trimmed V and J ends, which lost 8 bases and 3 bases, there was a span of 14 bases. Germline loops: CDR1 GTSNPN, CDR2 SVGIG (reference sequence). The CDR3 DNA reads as TGTGCCGGGGGGACTCGAGGCTACGAGCAGTACTTC. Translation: CAGGTRGYEQYF.

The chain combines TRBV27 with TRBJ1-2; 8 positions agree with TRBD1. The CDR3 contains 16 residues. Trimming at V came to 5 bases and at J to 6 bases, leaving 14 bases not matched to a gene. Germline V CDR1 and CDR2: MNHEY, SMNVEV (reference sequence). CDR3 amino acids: CASSPYPGQERNGYTF. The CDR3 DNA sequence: TGTGCCAGCAGTCCATACCCGGGACAGGAGAGAAATGGCTACACCTTC.

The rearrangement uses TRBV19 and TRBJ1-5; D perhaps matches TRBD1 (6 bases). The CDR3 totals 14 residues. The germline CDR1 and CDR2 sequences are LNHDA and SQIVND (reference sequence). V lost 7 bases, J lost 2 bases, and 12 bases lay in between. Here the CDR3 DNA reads TGTGCCAGTAATTGGGACACAGGCAATCAGCCCCAGCATTTT. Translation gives CASNWDTGNQPQHF.

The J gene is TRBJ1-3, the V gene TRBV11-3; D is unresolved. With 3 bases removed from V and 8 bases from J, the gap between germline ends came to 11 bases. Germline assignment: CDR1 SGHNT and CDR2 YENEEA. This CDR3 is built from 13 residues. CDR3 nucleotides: TGTGCCAGCAGCTTCAACACCGGGGACACCATATATTTT. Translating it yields CASSFNTGDTIYF.

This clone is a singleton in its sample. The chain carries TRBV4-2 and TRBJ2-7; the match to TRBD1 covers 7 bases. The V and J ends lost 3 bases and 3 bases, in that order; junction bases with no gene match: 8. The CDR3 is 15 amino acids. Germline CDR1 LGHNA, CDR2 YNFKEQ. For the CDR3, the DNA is TGTGCCAGCAGCCATACCGGGACAGCTCTCTACGAGCAGTACTTC. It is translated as CASSHTGTALYEQYF.

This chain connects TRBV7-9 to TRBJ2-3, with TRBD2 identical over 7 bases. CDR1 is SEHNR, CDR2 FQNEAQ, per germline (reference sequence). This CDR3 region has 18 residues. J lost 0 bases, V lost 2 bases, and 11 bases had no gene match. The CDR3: CASSLRPLVAGSTDTQYF. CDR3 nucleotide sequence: TGTGCCAGCAGCTTACGGCCGTTAGTAGCGGGTAGCACAGATACGCAGTATTTT.

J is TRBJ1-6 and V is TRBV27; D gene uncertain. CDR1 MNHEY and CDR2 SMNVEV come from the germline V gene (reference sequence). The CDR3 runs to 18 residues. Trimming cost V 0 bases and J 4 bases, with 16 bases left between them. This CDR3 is CASSLSAGAVQYNSPLHF. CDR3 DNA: TGTGCCAGCAGTTTATCAGCAGGTGCCGTGCAGTATAATTCACCCCTCCACTTT.

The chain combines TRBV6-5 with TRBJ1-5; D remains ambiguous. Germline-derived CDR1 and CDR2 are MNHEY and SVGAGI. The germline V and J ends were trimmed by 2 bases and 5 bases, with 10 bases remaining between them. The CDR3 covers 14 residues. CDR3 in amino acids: CASSYHRDDQPQHF. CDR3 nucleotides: TGTGCCAGCAGTTACCATCGGGATGATCAGCCCCAGCATTTT.